This T cell receptor (beta chain) was captured in a study of beta chain features in type 1 diabetes. About the research overall: Healthy donors, compared against patients, showed similar age, gender and cell yields.

Study observations and caveats: Type 1 diabetes patients had TCRB CDR3s that were shorter (moderately but significantly so) in all four CD4+ subsets.

Sequenced material consisted of expressed TCRB transcripts (all of the isolated RNA was reverse transcribed). The method was immunoSEQ multiplex PCR; TCRdb's version includes in-frame clones alone and lacks a portion of them. The sample holds 300,000 to 450,000 clones, around a tenth seen once. Turning to this clone: Its cognate antigen is unknown.

This TCR derives from a man aged 25-45 years with type 1 diabetes. Material: central memory CD4+ T cells from blood.

Written as DNA, the CDR3 is TGTGCCAGCAGCTCCCAGAACACCGGGGAGCTGTTTTTT. This codes for CASSSQNTGELFF. The J gene is TRBJ2-2, the V gene TRBV6-6; D call uncertain. The CDR3 is 13 amino acids. Germline assignment: CDR1 MNHNY and CDR2 SVGAGI (reference sequence). V was pared by 6 bases and J by 1 base, with 6 bases between.